Below, 8 T cell receptor beta chains from the same sample are listed, as sequenced in a study of CD4 T cells in relation to SARS-CoV-2 and coronaviruses. Sequencing was performed with immunoSEQ multiplex PCR; in TCRdb, only in-frame clones are kept and a portion is missing. The top ten hold over 1.5% of the sample, which has around 65,000 clones, about 89% seen once. Unexposed donor CD4+ T cells date from about 2011-2019, before the COVID-19 pandemic. Sequenced sample: memory CD4+ T cells from PBMCs. These receptors came from a human donor in good health.

In DNA, the CDR3 is TGTGCCAGCTCACCCCCCGGCGCGACTGGGGCCAACGTCCTGACTTTC. Translating gives CASSPPGATGANVLTF. The chain joins TRBV18 to TRBJ2-6; the D is unclear. Germline CDR1 reads KGHSH; CDR2 reads LQKENI. Trimming took off 3 bases at V and 2 bases at J, with 11 bases between the two ends. This CDR3 has 16 residues. The full variable domain, its missing parts supplied by reference TRBV18 and TRBJ2-6, is NAGVMQNPRHLVRRRGQEARLRCSPMKGHSHVYWYRQLPEEGLKFMVYLQKENIIDESGMPKERFSAEFPKEGPSILRIQQVVRGDSAAYFCASSPPGATGANVLTFGAGSRLTVL.

The chain recombines TRBV4-1 with TRBJ2-7, with D perhaps matching TRBD1 or TRBD2 (5 bases each). The CDR3 consists of 14 residues. The V gene's germline CDR1 is MGHRA and CDR2 YSYEKL. V lost 0 bases and J lost 5, with 11 bases in between. The CDR3 DNA reads as TGCGCCAGCAGCCAAGATCACAGGAGGAACGAGCAGTACTTC. Its translation: CASSQDHRRNEQYF.

The chain employs TRBV29-1 and TRBJ2-7; D perhaps matches TRBD2 (6 bases). CDR3 length equals 13 residues. CDR1 and CDR2 (germline): SQVTM, ANQGSEA. The V end lost 6 bases, the J end lost 1 base, and 13 bases lay between the germline ends. DNA for the CDR3: TGCAGCGTAGGCAAGGGGACTTCCTACGAGCAGTACTTC. Its protein product is CSVGKGTSYEQYF.

The rearrangement joins TRBV5-4 to TRBJ2-1; 11 nucleotides line up with TRBD2. Germline assignment: CDR1 SGHNT and CDR2 YYREEE (reference sequence). The V segment lost 0 bases and the J segment 4 bases; nucleotides outside the gene matches: 3. The CDR3 contains 16 residues. CDR3: CASSLDSGGAYNEQFF. CDR3 DNA: TGTGCCAGCAGCTTGGATAGCGGGGGGGCATACAATGAGCAGTTCTTC.

This clone has just one count. The CDR3 nucleotides read TGTGCCAGCTCACCAAACAGGGGCTACGAGCAGTACTTC. This gives the protein CASSPNRGYEQYF. This sequence joins TRBV18 and TRBJ2-7, with 7 bases aligning to TRBD1. Germline V gene data show CDR1 as KGHSH and CDR2 as LQKENI. The V segment lost 2 bases and the J segment 3 bases; nucleotides outside the gene matches: 1. CDR3 length equals 13 residues.

This clone occurred once. This rearrangement joins TRBV29-1 to TRBJ1-1; D remains ambiguous. The CDR3 is 14 residues long. Germline V gene data show CDR1 as SQVTM and CDR2 as ANQGSEA. Trimming left V 6 bases short and J 0 bases short, with 14 bases between. The CDR3 DNA reads TGCAGCGTGCTTGCCAGAGACATGAACACTGAAGCTTTCTTT. Protein sequence: CSVLARDMNTEAFF.

The chain is built from TRBV30 and TRBJ1-6, with D unresolved. Trimming removed 2 bases at V and 0 bases at J, with 5 bases between. This CDR3 comprises 14 residues. Germline V gene lookup returns CDR1 GTSNPN and CDR2 SVGIG (reference sequence). CDR3 sequence: CAWSSSSYNSPLHF. For the CDR3, the DNA is TGTGCCTGGAGTTCAAGCTCCTATAATTCACCCCTCCACTTT. Combining the CDR3 with reference TRBV30 and TRBJ1-6 gives the whole variable domain SQTIHQWPATLVQPVGSPLSLECTVEGTSNPNLYWYRQAAGRGLQLLFYSVGIGQISSEVPQNLSASRPQDRQFILSSKKLLLSDSGFYLCAWSSSSYNSPLHFGNGTRLTVT.

This clone was observed a single time. Other DNA sequences in this sample translate to the same CDR3. The V call is TRBV5-1, the J call TRBJ2-5; a possible D gene is TRBD1 (5 bases). The ends were cut back, 4 bases at V and 5 bases at J, with 12 bases in the middle. CDR3 length: 13 amino acids. CDR1 and CDR2 (germline): SGHRS, YFSETQ. CDR3 sequence: CASSLQGSETQYF. CDR3 DNA sequence: TGCGCCAGCAGCCTCCAGGGATCGGAGACCCAGTACTTC.